The text below deals with one T cell receptor (beta chain). This entry is derived from a study of T cell changes during pregnancy in multiple sclerosis. Repertoires were generated with immunoSEQ multiplex PCR, while TCRdb's copy carries only in-frame clones and drops some. The table has 37,000 or so clones, just over 85% seen once; the top ten hold 0.9% to 1.5%. Germline CDR1 is LNHDA and CDR2 is SQIVND (reference sequence). The CDR3 loop spans 14 amino acids. J gave up 1 base and V 6 bases, and 3 bases lay outside the gene matches. The chain combines TRBV19 with TRBJ1-1, with 9 nucleotides matching TRBD1. This TCR was sampled from a female donor with multiple sclerosis, enrolled in a pregnancy study. The source material was CD4+ T cells from peripheral blood mononuclear cells, sampled before pregnancy. The CDR3 nucleotides are TGTGCCAGTAGCTACAGGGGGCCGAACACTGAAGCTTTCTTT. Protein sequence: CASSYRGPNTEAFF.